This paragraph reports one T cell receptor (beta chain). Method: immunoSEQ multiplex PCR; TCRdb's copy keeps in-frame clones and lacks some. Of 150,000 to 200,000 clones in the sample, more than 70% were seen once. The sample originates from a study of blood T cell repertoires in COVID-19. Study as a whole: T cells, B-cell-depleted T cells, or PBMCs provided the cDNA or gDNA that served as material.

Those enrolled, adults aged about 18 to 89 years, came from about two dozen US areas. Participant reports of clinical history set cohort assignment. The receptor was isolated from a man aged 35 to 55 who had recovered from COVID-19. Sequencing input: PBMCs or T cells enriched from blood (not recorded which).

CDR3 DNA: TGTGCCAGCAGCGCGTCTTACAATGAGCAGTTCTTC. Translated, it gives CASSASYNEQFF. The chain has TRBV9 and TRBJ2-1, with no clear D. The CDR3 loop spans 12 amino acids. The V gene's germline CDR1 is SGDLS and CDR2 YYNGEE. V was clipped by 3 bases and J by 4 bases, with 5 bases between them.